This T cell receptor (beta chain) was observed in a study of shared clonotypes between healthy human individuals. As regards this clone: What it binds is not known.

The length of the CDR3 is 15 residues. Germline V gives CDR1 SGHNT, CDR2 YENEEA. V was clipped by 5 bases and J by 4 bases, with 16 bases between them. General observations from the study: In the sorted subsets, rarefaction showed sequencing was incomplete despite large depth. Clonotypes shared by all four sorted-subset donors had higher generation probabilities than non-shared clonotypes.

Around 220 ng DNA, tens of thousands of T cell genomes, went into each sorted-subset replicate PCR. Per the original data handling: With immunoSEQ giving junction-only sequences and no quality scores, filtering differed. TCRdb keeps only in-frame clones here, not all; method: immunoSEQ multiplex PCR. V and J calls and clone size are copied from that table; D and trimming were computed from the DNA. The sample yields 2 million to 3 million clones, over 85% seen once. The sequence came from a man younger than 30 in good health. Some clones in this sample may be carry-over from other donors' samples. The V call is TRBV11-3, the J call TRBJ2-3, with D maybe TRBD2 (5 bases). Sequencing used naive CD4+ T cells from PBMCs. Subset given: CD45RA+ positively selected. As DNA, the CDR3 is TGTGCCAGCAGCCCTGGTGGACTCACGGCAGATACGCAGTATTTT. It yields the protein CASSPGGLTADTQYF.